This TCR beta chain was observed in a study of blood T cell repertoires in COVID-19. The CDR3 has 13 residues. Germline trimming cut 4 bases from V and 8 bases from J; bases unmatched to any gene: 5. The V gene's germline CDR1 is MDHEN and CDR2 SYDVKM. Assay: immunoSEQ multiplex PCR; the TCRdb copy retains only in-frame clones and omits some. The sample yields tens of thousands of clones, 70% to 90% seen once. The sample taken for sequencing was peripheral blood. This receptor was obtained from a man between 45 and 60 years old with COVID-19, enrolled during active disease. This chain links TRBV28 with TRBJ1-2, with 9 bases aligning to TRBD1. The CDR3: CASSSNRGHGYTF. The CDR3 nucleotides are TGTGCCAGCAGTTCGAACAGGGGGCACGGCTACACCTTC.